The present T cell receptor (beta chain) was sequenced within a study of blood T cell repertoires in COVID-19. Turning to the study itself: Some COVID-19 samples were acute and others convalescent; all came from the United States, Italy and Spain. Sources were T cells, B-cell-depleted T cells, or PBMCs; the material itself was cDNA or gDNA.

Authors' processing steps: By means of reference gene primer amplification, nucleated cell counts were estimated. This table comes from immunoSEQ multiplex PCR, and its TCRdb copy is limited to in-frame clones, with some not included. The D gene and trimming were derived from the DNA, and the V and J assignments and clone size from that table. Of about 150,000 clones in the sample, around 86% were seen once. This clone has at least ten counts. This CDR3 is 15 amino acids long. Germline CDR1 MNHEY, CDR2 SMNVEV (reference sequence). The V end lost 8 bases, the J end lost 5 bases, and 16 bases lay between the germline ends.

The receptor was derived from a man of 80 years or more with acute or convalescent COVID-19. Sequencing was performed on peripheral blood. The chain recombines TRBV27 with TRBJ1-6, with TRBD1 as a possible D gene (5 bases). The CDR3 reads CASSSKQVDNSPLHF. The CDR3, as DNA: TGTGCCAGCTCGTCAAAACAGGTGGATAATTCACCCCTCCACTTT.